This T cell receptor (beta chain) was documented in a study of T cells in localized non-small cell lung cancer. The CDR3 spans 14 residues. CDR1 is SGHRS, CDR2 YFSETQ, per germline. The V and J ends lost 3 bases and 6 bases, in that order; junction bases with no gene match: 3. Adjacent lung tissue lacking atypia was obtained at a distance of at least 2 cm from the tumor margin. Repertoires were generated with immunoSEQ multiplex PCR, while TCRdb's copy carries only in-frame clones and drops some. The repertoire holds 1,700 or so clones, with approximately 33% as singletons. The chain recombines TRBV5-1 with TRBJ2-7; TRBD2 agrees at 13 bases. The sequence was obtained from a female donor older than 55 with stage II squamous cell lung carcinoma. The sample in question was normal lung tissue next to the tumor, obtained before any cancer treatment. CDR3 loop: CASSSWTSGSEQYF. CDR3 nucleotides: TGCGCCAGCAGCTCCTGGACTAGCGGGAGCGAGCAGTACTTC. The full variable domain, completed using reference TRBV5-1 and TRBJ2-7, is KAGVTQTPRYLIKTRGQQVTLSCSPISGHRSVSWYQQTPGQGLQFLFEYFSETQRNKGNFPGRFSGRQFSNSRSEMNVSTLELGDSALYLCASSSWTSGSEQYFGPGTRLTVT.